What follows are 17 T cell receptor beta chains derived from one specimen sequenced in a study of CD8 T cells in ankylosing spondylitis. The study's findings and limits: Ankylosing spondylitis blood appeared to be characterized by a TCR beta motif of eight or nine highly homologous variants.

These TCRs' antigens remain unknown. TCRdb fed the 5' RACE reads into MiXCR, producing one record per CDR3 protein. The repertoire holds over 400,000 distinct CDR3 sequences, with approximately 26% as singletons. The sample taken for sequencing was blood, either unsorted or a sorted T cell fraction (not recorded which). These receptors all come from a male donor with ankylosing spondylitis.

This chain links TRBV5-1 with TRBJ2-5; D unresolved. This CDR3 has 15 amino acids. Looked up from germline, CDR1 is SGHRS and CDR2 is YFSETQ. V lost 0 bases and J lost 1, with 10 bases in between. CDR3 DNA sequence: TGCGCCAGCAGCTTGGCTCTCACCGGCCAAGAGACCCAGTACTTC. Translation gives CASSLALTGQETQYF.

This clonotype was counted a few times. The junction departs from the called germline gene at one end, perhaps through a read error. This chain uses TRBV29-1 with TRBJ2-7, with TRBD1 matching 9 bases. The germline V gene encodes CDR1 SQVTM and CDR2 ANQGSEA. This CDR3 is built from 14 residues. This chain's CDR3 is CSVRPGQGLHEQYF. The CDR3 DNA reads as TGCAGCGTTCGCCCGGGACAGGGTCTCCACGAACAGTACTTC.

The rearrangement joins TRBV7-2 to TRBJ2-1, with D unclear. The CDR3 spans 14 residues. Germline-derived CDR1 and CDR2 are SGHTA and FQGNSA. Trimming pared 7 bases from V and 4 bases from J, leaving 14 bases between. CDR3 loop: CASTPDSQYNEQFF. CDR3 nucleotide sequence: TGTGCCAGCACCCCGGATAGCCAATACAATGAGCAGTTCTTC.

The chain joins TRBV20-1 to TRBJ2-7; D gene unclear. V was clipped by 2 bases and J by 2 bases, with 22 bases between them. Germline CDR1 is DFQATT and CDR2 is SNEGSKA (reference sequence). The CDR3 is made up of 17 amino acids. In nucleotides, the CDR3 is TGCAGTGCTAGAACGGCAGGTGGAAATATGGGGACCTACGAGCAGTACGTC. Its translation: CSARTAGGNMGTYEQYV.

This clonotype was seen a few times. The V call is TRBV7-9, the J call TRBJ2-7, with D perhaps matching TRBD2 (6 bases). Germline V gene sequence: CDR1 SEHNR, CDR2 FQNEAQ (reference sequence). V lost 3 bases and J lost 6, with 12 bases in between. The CDR3 covers 13 residues. The CDR3 here is CASSFGSGVEQYV. The CDR3 DNA follows: TGTGCCAGCAGCTTTGGTAGCGGAGTCGAGCAGTACGTC.

The chain is built from TRBV5-1 and TRBJ1-2, with TRBD1 matching 9 bases. CDR3 length equals 15 residues. J was trimmed by 4 bases and V by 2 bases; bases with no gene match: 6. Germline V CDR1 and CDR2: SGHRS, YFSETQ. The CDR3 loop reads CASSLASGQGYGYTF. In DNA form, the CDR3 reads TGCGCCAGCAGCTTAGCCTCGGGACAGGGCTATGGCTACACCTTC.

The J gene is TRBJ2-1, the V gene TRBV24-1; 11 bases agree with TRBD2. This CDR3 is 16 amino acids long. V was clipped by 4 bases and J by 8 bases; unmatched bases: 9. Germline V gene sequence: CDR1 KGHDR, CDR2 SFDVKD. The CDR3 loop is CATSDHTSGRGDEQFF. The CDR3 DNA reads TGTGCCACCAGTGACCACACTAGCGGGAGAGGGGATGAGCAGTTCTTC.

This clonotype turned up a few times. The chain links TRBV12-3 or TRBV12-4 to TRBJ1-3; D is perhaps TRBD1 (5 bases). The CDR3 runs to 15 residues. V was cut by 3 bases and J by 4 bases, with 13 bases left in between. In DNA, the CDR3 is TGTGCCAGCAGTTTCGGAGGGACGGGAGGAAACACCATATATTTT. This sequence encodes CASSFGGTGGNTIYF.

This clonotype showed up just a few times. The rearrangement joins TRBV18 to TRBJ2-1, with TRBD1 matching 9 bases. The CDR3 loop spans 15 amino acids. Germline lookup yields CDR1 KGHSH and CDR2 LQKENI. With 5 bases clipped from V and 3 bases from J, the junction kept 5 bases outside the gene matches. The CDR3 spells CASSAGQGGYNEQFF. CDR3 sequence (DNA): TGTGCCAGCTCAGCGGGACAGGGCGGCTACAATGAGCAGTTCTTC.

This clonotype was observed a handful of times. The gene calls are TRBV6-1 and TRBJ2-5; 7 bases agree with TRBD2. This CDR3 contains 15 residues. Germline CDR1 MNHNS, CDR2 SASEGT. The V gene end was trimmed by 6 bases and the J gene end by 2 bases; junction bases not matched to a gene: 9. CDR3 in DNA: TGTGCCAGCAGATCTCCGGGCGGGAGACAAGAGACCCAGTACTTC. It is translated as CASRSPGGRQETQYF.

This chain uses TRBV2 with TRBJ1-2; 8 bases match TRBD1. CDR1 is SNHLY, CDR2 FYNNEI, per germline. CDR3 length equals 16 residues. The V and J ends lost 0 bases and 3 bases, in that order; junction bases with no gene match: 6. The CDR3 region is CASSEAGQGAYYGYTF. The CDR3 DNA reads as TGTGCCAGCAGTGAAGCCGGCCAGGGGGCCTACTATGGCTACACCTTC.

This clonotype was counted between two and nine times. The chain has TRBV5-1 and TRBJ2-1, with TRBD2 matching over 8 bases. After removal of 1 base from V and 4 bases from J, the junction contained 10 bases not matched to a gene. This CDR3 has 17 amino acids. Germline CDR1 is SGHRS and CDR2 is YFSETQ. In DNA, the CDR3 is TGCGCCAGCAGCTTGAGGTACAGCGGGAGTTCTTACAATGAGCAGTTCTTC. Translation: CASSLRYSGSSYNEQFF.

The V gene is TRBV27, the J gene TRBJ1-1; D unresolved. V was pared by 2 bases and J by 0 bases, with 13 bases between. Per the germline V gene, CDR1 is MNHEY and CDR2 is SMNVEV (reference sequence). CDR3 length: 16 residues. CDR3 DNA: TGTGCCAGCAGTTTAGGGTGGGTGGGATTGAACACTGAAGCTTTCTTT. Its translation: CASSLGWVGLNTEAFF.

The chain is built from TRBV4-1 and TRBJ1-5, with no clear D. The CDR3 loop spans 15 amino acids. From germline, CDR1 is MGHRA and CDR2 YSYEKL. V was shortened by 0 bases and J by 0 bases, with 6 bases between the two germline ends. The CDR3 spells CASSQDPYSNQPQHF. CDR3 nucleotides: TGCGCCAGCAGCCAAGATCCATATAGCAATCAGCCCCAGCATTTT.

This clonotype came up many times. The rearrangement links TRBV7-9 to TRBJ2-5; 13 bases match TRBD2. Germline CDR1 and CDR2: SEHNR and FQNEAQ (reference sequence). The J segment lost 2 bases and the V segment lost 5 bases, leaving 8 bases of the junction unmatched. This CDR3 region has 17 residues. CDR3 in amino acids: CASSPGLAGVGQETQYF. The CDR3, as DNA: TGTGCCAGCAGCCCAGGACTAGCGGGAGTGGGGCAAGAGACCCAGTACTTC. Looking up the rest from reference TRBV7-9 and TRBJ2-5 gives the full variable domain: DTGVSQNPRHKITKRGQNVTFRCDPISEHNRLYWYRQTLGQGPEFLTYFQNEAQLEKSRLLSDRFSAERPKGSFSTLEIQRTEQGDSAMYLCASSPGLAGVGQETQYFGPGTRLLVL.

This clonotype was recorded a few times. This rearrangement joins TRBV10-3 to TRBJ1-1; D is perhaps TRBD1 (5 bases). This CDR3 is 16 amino acids long. Germline V gene sequence: CDR1 ENHRY, CDR2 SYGVKD. Trimming took 0 bases from V and 4 from J, leaving 15 bases between them. The CDR3 is CAISESGGSPGTEAFF. The CDR3 DNA reads as TGTGCCATCAGTGAGTCCGGGGGTTCACCGGGCACTGAAGCTTTCTTT.

This clonotype has more than one count but fewer than ten. This chain uses TRBV15 with TRBJ1-4; no clear D. CDR1 is LNHNV, CDR2 YYDKDF, per germline (reference sequence). The V end was cut by 0 bases, the J end by 7 bases, with 9 bases between. The CDR3 has 14 residues. CDR3 protein: CATSRDTGAEKLFF. The CDR3 DNA is TGTGCCACCAGCAGAGATACCGGAGCTGAAAAACTGTTTTTT.